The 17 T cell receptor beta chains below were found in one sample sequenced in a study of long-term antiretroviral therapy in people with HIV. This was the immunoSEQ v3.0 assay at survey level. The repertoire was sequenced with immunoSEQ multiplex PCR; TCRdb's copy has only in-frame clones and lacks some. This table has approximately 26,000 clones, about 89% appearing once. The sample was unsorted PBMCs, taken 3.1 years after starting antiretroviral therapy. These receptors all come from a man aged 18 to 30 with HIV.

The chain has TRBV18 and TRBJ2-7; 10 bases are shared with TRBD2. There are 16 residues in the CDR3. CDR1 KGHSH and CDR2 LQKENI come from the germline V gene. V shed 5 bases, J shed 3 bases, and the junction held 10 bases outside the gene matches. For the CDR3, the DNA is TGTGCCAGCTCAAACACTAGCGGGACAAAACTCTACGAGCAGTACTTC. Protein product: CASSNTSGTKLYEQYF.

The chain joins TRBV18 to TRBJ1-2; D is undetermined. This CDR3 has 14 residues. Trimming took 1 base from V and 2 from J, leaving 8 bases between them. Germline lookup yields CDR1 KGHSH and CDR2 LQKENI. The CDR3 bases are TGTGCCAGCTCACCACAATCTATGAACTATGGCTACACCTTC. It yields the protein CASSPQSMNYGYTF.

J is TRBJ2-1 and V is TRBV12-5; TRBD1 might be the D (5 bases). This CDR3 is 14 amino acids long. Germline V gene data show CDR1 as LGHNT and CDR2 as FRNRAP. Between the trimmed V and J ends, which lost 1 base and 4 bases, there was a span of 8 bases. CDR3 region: CASGLGQLYNEQFF. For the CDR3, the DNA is TGTGCTAGTGGTTTGGGACAGTTATACAATGAGCAGTTCTTC.

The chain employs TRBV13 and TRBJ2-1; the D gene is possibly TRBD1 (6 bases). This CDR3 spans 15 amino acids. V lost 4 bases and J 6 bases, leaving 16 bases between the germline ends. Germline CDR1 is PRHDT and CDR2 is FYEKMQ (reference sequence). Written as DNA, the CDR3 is TGTGCCAGCAGCTACGCTCCAAGGGGGTCCAATGAGCAGTTCTTC. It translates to CASSYAPRGSNEQFF.

The chain's CDR3 is CASSPPGPRSSYEQYF. In DNA, the CDR3 is TGTGCCAGCTCACCACCGGGTCCCAGATCTTCCTACGAGCAGTACTTC. V gene TRBV18 combines with J gene TRBJ2-7; no firm D call. V lost 0 bases to trimming and J lost 1 base, with 13 bases between them. Germline V gene lookup returns CDR1 KGHSH and CDR2 LQKENI. The CDR3 has 16 amino acids.

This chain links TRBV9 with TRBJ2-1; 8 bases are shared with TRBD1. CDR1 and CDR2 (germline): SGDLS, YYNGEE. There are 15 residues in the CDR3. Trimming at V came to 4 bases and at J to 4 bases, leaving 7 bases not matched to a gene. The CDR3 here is CASSRAGGEYNEQFF. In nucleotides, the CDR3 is TGTGCCAGCAGCAGGGCAGGGGGCGAATACAATGAGCAGTTCTTC.

The CDR3 here is CASSLGGSIATEQYF. The CDR3 DNA reads as TGTGCCAGCAGCTTAGGGGGGAGTATCGCTACCGAGCAGTACTTC. This chain joins TRBV7-9 and TRBJ2-7; D is tentatively TRBD1 or TRBD2 (5 bases each). The CDR3 is made up of 15 amino acids. V shed 1 base and J shed 6 bases, with 16 bases lying between them. The germline V gene encodes CDR1 SEHNR and CDR2 FQNEAQ (reference sequence).

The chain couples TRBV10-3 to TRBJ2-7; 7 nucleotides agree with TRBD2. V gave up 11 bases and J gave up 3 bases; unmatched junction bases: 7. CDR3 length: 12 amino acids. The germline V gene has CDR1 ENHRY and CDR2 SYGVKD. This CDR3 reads CAGGTTNYEQYF. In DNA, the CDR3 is TGTGCCGGCGGGACTACCAACTACGAGCAGTACTTC.

The CDR3 DNA reads as TGTGCCAGCAGCCCCCCCTCGGCCTACAATGAGCAGTTCTTC. Protein product: CASSPPSAYNEQFF. J is TRBJ2-1 and V is TRBV7-9; no clear D. Looked up from germline, CDR1 is SEHNR and CDR2 is FQNEAQ (reference sequence). This CDR3 comprises 14 residues. The V and J ends lost 5 bases and 2 bases respectively, with 10 bases between them. The entire variable domain, with the rest obtained from reference TRBV7-9 and TRBJ2-1, is as follows: DTGVSQNPRHKITKRGQNVTFRCDPISEHNRLYWYRQTLGQGPEFLTYFQNEAQLEKSRLLSDRFSAERPKGSFSTLEIQRTEQGDSAMYLCASSPPSAYNEQFFGPGTRLTVL.

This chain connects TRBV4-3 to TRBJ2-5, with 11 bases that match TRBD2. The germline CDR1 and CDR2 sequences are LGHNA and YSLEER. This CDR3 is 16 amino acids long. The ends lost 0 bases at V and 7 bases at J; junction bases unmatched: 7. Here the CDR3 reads CASSQDHSGGAVTQYF. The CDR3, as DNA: TGCGCCAGCAGCCAAGATCATAGCGGGGGGGCCGTGACCCAGTACTTC.

The CDR3 loop is CASSHMTGRAEAFF. CDR3 nucleotides: TGTGCCAGCTCACATATGACAGGGAGGGCTGAAGCTTTCTTT. The J gene is TRBJ1-1, the V gene TRBV18; 7 bases fit TRBD1. The germline gives CDR1 KGHSH, CDR2 LQKENI. The V segment lost 4 bases and the J segment 6 bases; nucleotides outside the gene matches: 8. The CDR3 contains 14 residues. The complete variable domain, with remaining parts taken from reference TRBV18 and TRBJ1-1, reads NAGVMQNPRHLVRRRGQEARLRCSPMKGHSHVYWYRQLPEEGLKFMVYLQKENIIDESGMPKERFSAEFPKEGPSILRIQQVVRGDSAAYFCASSHMTGRAEAFFGQGTRLTVV.

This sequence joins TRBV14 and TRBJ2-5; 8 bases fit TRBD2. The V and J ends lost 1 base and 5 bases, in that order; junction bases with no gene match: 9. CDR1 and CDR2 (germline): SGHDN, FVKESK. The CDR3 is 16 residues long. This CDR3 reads CASSQGDSGEHETQYF. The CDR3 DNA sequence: TGTGCCAGCAGCCAAGGAGATAGCGGGGAACATGAGACCCAGTACTTC.

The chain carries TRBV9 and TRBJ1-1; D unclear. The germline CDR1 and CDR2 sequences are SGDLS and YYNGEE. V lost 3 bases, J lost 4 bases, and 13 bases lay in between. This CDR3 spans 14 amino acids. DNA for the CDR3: TGTGCCAGCAGCGGACATGATATAGGCACTGAAGCTTTCTTT. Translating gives CASSGHDIGTEAFF.

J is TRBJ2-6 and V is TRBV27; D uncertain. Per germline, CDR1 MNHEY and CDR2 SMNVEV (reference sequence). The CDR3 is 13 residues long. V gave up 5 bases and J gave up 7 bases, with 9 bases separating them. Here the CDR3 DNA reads TGTGCCAGCAGTCACACGGGTGCCAACGTCCTGACTTTC. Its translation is CASSHTGANVLTF.

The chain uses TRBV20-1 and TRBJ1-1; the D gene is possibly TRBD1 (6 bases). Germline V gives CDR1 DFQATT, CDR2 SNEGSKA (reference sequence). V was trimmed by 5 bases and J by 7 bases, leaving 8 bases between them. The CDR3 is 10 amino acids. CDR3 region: CSAWGREAFF. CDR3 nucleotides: TGCAGTGCTTGGGGGCGTGAAGCTTTCTTT.

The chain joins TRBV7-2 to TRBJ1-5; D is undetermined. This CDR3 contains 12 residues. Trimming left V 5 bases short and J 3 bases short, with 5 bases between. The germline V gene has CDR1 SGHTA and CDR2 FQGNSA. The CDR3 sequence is CASSLHNQPQHF. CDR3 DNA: TGTGCCAGCAGCCTTCACAATCAGCCCCAGCATTTT. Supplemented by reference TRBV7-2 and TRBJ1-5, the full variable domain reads GAGVSQSPSNKVTEKGKDVELRCDPISGHTALYWYRQSLGQGLEFLIYFQGNSAPDKSGLPSDRFSAERTGGSVSTLTIQRTQQEDSAVYLCASSLHNQPQHFGDGTRLSIL.

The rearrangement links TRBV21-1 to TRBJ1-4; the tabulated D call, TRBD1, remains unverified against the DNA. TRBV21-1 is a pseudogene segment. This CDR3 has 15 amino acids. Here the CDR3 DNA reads TGTGCCAGCTCCAAAATTTCCGGGACAGGGTACAAACTGTTTTTT. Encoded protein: CASSKISGTGYKLFF.